This T cell receptor (beta chain) was obtained from a study of T cell changes during pregnancy in multiple sclerosis. Clones were read by immunoSEQ multiplex PCR, and TCRdb kept only the in-frame ones, dropping some. Among over 65,000 clones listed, approximately 94% were seen once. V lost 4 bases, J lost 7 bases, and 11 bases stayed unmatched. The CDR3 consists of 15 residues. Germline V gene lookup returns CDR1 MNHNY and CDR2 SVGAGI (reference sequence). This TCR came from a female donor with multiple sclerosis, enrolled in a pregnancy study. This specimen was peripheral blood, taken in the third trimester of pregnancy. The chain is built from TRBV6-6 and TRBJ1-1, with 8 bases lining up with TRBD1. CDR3 in amino acids: CASSSAGQGAFEAFF. In DNA, the CDR3 is TGTGCCAGCAGTTCCGCAGGGCAGGGGGCGTTTGAAGCTTTCTTT.